This T cell receptor (beta chain) was recorded in a study of blood T cell repertoires in COVID-19. Study background: PBMCs, B-cell-depleted T cells, or T cells provided the cDNA or gDNA that made up the material.

Trimming shortened V by 0 bases and J by 10 bases, and 9 bases separated the two germline ends. The CDR3 is made up of 11 amino acids. Germline CDR1 and CDR2: DFQATT and SNEGSKA (reference sequence). Source study methods: Reference gene primers were amplified, and this amplification served to estimate nucleated cell counts. Clones were read by immunoSEQ multiplex PCR, and TCRdb kept only the in-frame ones, dropping some. V, J and clone size reflect that table, while D and trimming were determined from the DNA. The repertoire holds roughly 200,000 clones, around 86% seen once, with 6.5% to 8.5% in the top ten.

The sample comprised peripheral blood. This receptor was identified in a man in his forties or fifties with acute or convalescent COVID-19. The chain employs TRBV20-1 and TRBJ1-1, with D possibly being TRBD1 (5 bases). CDR3 in DNA: TGCAGTGCTAGAGATCTGGGGCGAGCTTTCTTT. Its translation: CSARDLGRAFF.